Listed here is a single T cell receptor (beta chain). The antigen is undetermined. The sample belongs to a study of T cell repertoires and leukemia-associated antigens. Study results and caveats: V, J, VDJ and CDR3 counts did not differ significantly among groups. No direct test of specificity or function was done for expanded clones.

The CD3+ T cells first had an overnight rest without serum. Germline CDR1 DFQATT, CDR2 SNEGSKA (reference sequence). This CDR3 region has 16 residues. V shed 2 bases and J 6 bases; nucleotides not matched to a gene: 8. In TCRdb, the 5' RACE reads were re-called with MiXCR into one record per CDR3 protein. Counted here are over 10,000 distinct CDR3 sequences, over 40% occurring once; the ten biggest clones make up less than 40%. Sequenced sample: CD3+ T cells sorted from blood and cultured. This receptor was identified in a female donor in good health. The chain carries TRBV20-1 and TRBJ2-2, with 11 bases lining up with TRBD2. CDR3 residues: CSARNPLAGDPGELFF. In nucleotides, the CDR3 is TGCAGTGCTAGAAACCCACTAGCGGGAGACCCCGGGGAGCTGTTTTTT.